This record concerns one T cell receptor (beta chain) sequence. This clone was picked up a small number of times. Its antigen specificity is not known. No base quality values were provided; no much bigger clone lies one nucleotide off. The cohort was made up of 500 to 850 healthy bone marrow donors. At the time of sampling, every cohort member was nominally healthy, though immune exposures that went unrecorded were likely present. The donor was CMV seropositive and was included in the group of some 290 seropositive cohort members. Each donor provided a peripheral blood sample, and peripheral blood mononuclear cells were used for TCR beta sequencing. The Qiagen DNeasy Blood Extraction Kit was used to extract genomic DNA from the blood cell samples. These data come from a study of cytomegalovirus exposure and HLA in healthy donors (TCRdb year 2017). Concerning the study at large: According to an earlier analysis of around 600 of the donors, some 170 million T cells yielded over 90 million unique TCR beta sequences and around 300 Gb of sequence data. Around 320 gigabases of sequencing data and 80 million or so unique TCR sequences were included in an early release covering several hundred HLA-typed donors. Of the 300 to 450 genotyped donors, 65% to 90% were placed in the genetic ancestry cluster associated with self-reported Caucasian donors. The study was designed to test whether signatures of past pathogen exposure could be identified by cataloging public T cell receptors. The study used immunosequencing to profile the T cell repertoires of approximately 630 subjects and linked those repertoires to cytomegalovirus serostatus. A separate validation cohort of some 130 different subjects was used in addition to the approximately 700-subject first cohort. To predict cytomegalovirus infection status, the study combined high-throughput TCR immunosequencing, statistical association of individual TCRs with disease status, and machine learning. A later analysis re-examined previously published TCR beta repertoires from several hundred donors and added high-resolution HLA genotyping to investigate patterns of TCR occurrence. In the later analysis, no new phenotypic data were used to find candidate immune exposures; instead, reliance was placed on TCR beta sequences and their occurrence across donors. To decide whether each TCR beta V gene segment behaved as functional or pseudogenic, an earlier analysis of some 540 of the donors relied on high-throughput TCR beta sequencing. Donor age, sex, ethnicity and CMV serostatus were compiled together with the repertoire data. In a later genetic analysis, genome-wide SNP genotypes for about three fifths of the roughly 670 donors were used, and that subset was treated as a discovery cohort. Every repertoire in the discovery cohort had been generated on one and the same sequencing platform. Class I and class II HLA loci were covered by the typing at four-digit resolution. The number of typed donors differed by locus: roughly 620-640 for A, B, C, DRB1 and DQB1; 500 to 550 for DQA1; approximately 600 for DPA1; and some 430 for DPB1. Roughly five DR-DQ haplotypes were handled as single units for association and clustering because linkage in the cohort was strong. Among 398 genotyped donors of the cohort, an average of around 240,000 unique TCR beta nucleotide sequences were sequenced per donor, around a sixth of them non-productive. What the research found in general, with its limitations: Most TCR sequences were observed very rarely across donors, whereas some public TCRs were present in many individuals. Linkage disequilibrium might explain the correlated functional status among segregating V segments, but an unknown experimental factor could not be ruled out. According to the authors, the approach could potentially be generalized to other disease states and immunological phenotypes. Roughly uniform sequencing depth across donors was assumed in presence/absence analyses, although this assumption may not hold. Only TCR beta chains were sequenced in this cohort, and the absence of alpha or paired-chain data limited detectable features. In both the original and validation cohorts, the classifier was reported to diagnose cytomegalovirus status with high specificity and sensitivity. HLA typing was unavailable for some donors at each locus, so association tests used only the typed subset. A cluster of highly shared sequence variants was judged likely to represent a technical artifact of the sequencing pipeline. Immune exposure information for the cohort was limited to CMV serostatus. A later analysis reported that several top co-occurrence clusters appeared linked to parvovirus B19, influenza, CMV and Epstein-Barr virus. In the study, around 160 TCR beta chains were listed as associated with cytomegalovirus. V-gene and J-gene trimming of TCR beta chains was associated with a missense DCLRE1C variant in a later genetic analysis, and the association was replicated in an independent cohort. According to a later analysis, most CMV-associated TCR beta chains appeared to be HLA-restricted, and the HLA associations seemed to be driven largely by CMV exposure. In a later analysis, TCR association rates were found to vary across HLA loci, with the most associated TCRs seen for DRB1 alleles and the fewest for HLA-C alleles. A later genetic analysis reported fewer N-insertions in productive TCRs among donors in an Asian-associated ancestry cluster than the approximately 670-donor mean. When HLA alleles, especially DR and DQ, strongly co-occurred, attributing TCR associations to individual alleles was difficult. A later analysis found that HLA-associated TCR beta chains were more clonally expanded and had lower generation probabilities than equally common non-associated chains. Three of the identified cytomegalovirus-associated TCR beta chains were confirmed in vitro to be specific for cytomegalovirus antigens. An earlier analysis of around 600 of the donors showed that most TCR beta V segments appeared in productive rearrangements either about 87% or about 30% of the time, which broadly matched IMGT annotations. Because counts were too low, approximately 15 rarely observed V segments, including chromosome 9 orphons, were excluded from the earlier analysis of 500 to 700 of the donors. A later analysis associated around 16,000 TCR beta sequences with specific HLA alleles at a false discovery rate of 0.05. Because the 87-base-pair reads could not distinguish some IMGT-functional V segments, including TRBV6-2 and TRBV6-3, those segments were excluded. A further reported finding was that TCR beta sequences accurately predicted the HLA-A and HLA-B alleles for most subjects in the first cohort.

Libraries were prepared through the immunoSEQ multiplex PCR assay. A mixture of 60 forward primers for TCR Vbeta segments and 13 reverse primers for TCR Jbeta segments was used in the multiplex PCR. Amplification of the CDR3 region of rearranged TCR beta genes was performed with a multiplex PCR assay on genomic DNA. The amplified TCR beta libraries were sequenced on the Illumina HiSeq System as 87-base-pair reads. As for the authors' bioinformatics: A later analysis tallied around 80 million unique TCR beta chains across the 700 or so repertoires, and approximately 11 million of those chains were shared by two or more donors. Raw reads were error-corrected and collapsed into unique sequences by a nearest-neighbor algorithm in which closely related sequences were merged to remove PCR and sequencing errors. Alignment of CDR3 sequences to IMGT reference sequences was used to assign V, D and J gene segments. For a sequence to be retained, a match of at least six nucleotides to both a V gene segment and a J gene segment was required. Rearrangements were called productive when the CDR3 lacked stop codons and stayed in frame with V and J; all others were non-productive. Following IMGT convention, CDR3 was defined as the stretch from the second conserved V-encoded cysteine to the conserved J-encoded phenylalanine. Sequences without an unambiguous match to a single V gene segment were excluded from the earlier analysis of a few hundred of the donors. In an earlier analysis of some 590 of the donors, a V segment was called functional when productive rearrangements were above 56.7%, and segregating when the standard deviation between donors exceeded 5%. A statistical classification framework was built to diagnose cytomegalovirus status from the catalog of TCR beta chain sequences. In a later analysis, TCR nucleotide sequences were compared against IMGT/GENE-DB human TR gene sequences so that V and J genes could be assigned. In a later analysis, CDR3 sequences and most-parsimonious VDJ recombination scenarios were assigned using the TCRdist pipeline. In a later analysis, every TCR beta chain was defined by the combination of its CDR3 amino acid sequence and its V-gene family, and reads without a unique V-gene family were dropped. A later analysis removed 592 highly shared, low-generation-probability nucleotide sequences to deal with suspected cross-contamination and a sequencing artifact. In a later analysis, a clonal expansion index was calculated for each public chain from normalized within-repertoire ranks of inferred template counts. A later analysis computed generation probabilities with a VDJ recombination model fitted to out-of-frame rearrangements, and checked the results against IGoR. A later analysis scored TCR-TCR, TCR-HLA and TCR-CMV co-occurrence with hypergeometric tests, applying a repertoire-size bias correction to TCR pairs. To estimate false discovery rates, a later analysis permuted the HLA or CMV assignments 20 times. A later analysis grouped co-occurring TCRs with DBSCAN, adding TCRdist sequence similarity when clustering within HLA-allele-positive subsets. For co-occurrence clustering, repertoires with fewer than 30,000 or more than 120,000 public chains were excluded, along with roughly 5 repertoires with anomalous nucleotide sharing. TCRdb provides this immuneACCESS table in a form limited to in-frame rearrangements. Some clones are lacking; in checked studies, under half of them reflect an unresolved V gene, and why the rest are absent is not known. The V and J calls and clone size were taken over from that table, and D and trimming were inferred from the DNA. This sample comprises some 110,000 clones, almost 70% of them detected only once. The biggest ten clones account for about 9% of the sample.

Trimming costs V 10 bases and J 1 base, and their ends lie 13 bases apart. For CDR1 and CDR2, the germline V gene (reference sequence) lists MNHEY and SMNVEV. Counted from cysteine to phenylalanine, this CDR3 has 13 amino acids. CDR3 DNA only is kept here, 39 bases in frame from base 1. This receptor was identified in a man under 40 in good health and CMV-seropositive. The chain employs TRBV27 and TRBJ1-2, with the identity of the D gene unclear. Material: PBMCs. The DNA sequence follows: TGTGCCACCCGGGTCGGGGTTAACTATGGCTACACCTTC. Its product reads: CATRVGVNYGYTF.